What follows are 15 T cell receptor beta chains derived from one specimen sequenced in a study of a mutant IDH1 vaccine in newly diagnosed glioma. Time point defined: week 47, end of study. The study gave 300 ug of mutant IDH1 20-mer peptide per vaccine dose, with topical imiquimod. Their specific antigens are unknown. Data came from immunoSEQ multiplex PCR; TCRdb stores just in-frame clones and leaves some out. Counted here are approximately 50,000 clones, around 83% occurring once; the ten biggest clones make up approximately 3.5%. The specimen comprised PBMCs, sampled from a glioma patient whose treatment included an IDH1 peptide vaccine. The receptors come from a woman between 45 and 60 years old with glioma.

This chain connects TRBV9 to TRBJ2-7, with 9 nucleotides matching TRBD1. This CDR3 is built from 15 residues. V trimming: 0 bases; J trimming: 3 bases; junction bases outside the gene matches: 4. CDR1 and CDR2 from the germline V gene are SGDLS and YYNGEE. The CDR3 DNA reads as TGTGCCAGCAGCGTAGTGACAGGGGGTCGCTACGAGCAGTACTTC. Its translation: CASSVVTGGRYEQYF.

CDR3 sequence: CAWSGPGTGGRETQYF. The CDR3 nucleotides read TGTGCCTGGAGTGGTCCCGGGACAGGGGGCCGGGAGACCCAGTACTTC. The J gene is TRBJ2-5, the V gene TRBV30, with 12 bases aligning to TRBD1. The CDR3 sequence is 16 residues long. Trimming cost V 1 base and J 5 bases; bases outside gene matches: 8. Germline V gene data show CDR1 as GTSNPN and CDR2 as SVGIG (reference sequence).

This chain joins TRBV4-2 and TRBJ1-1, with 9 bases lining up with TRBD1. CDR3 length: 18 amino acids. Germline V gene data show CDR1 as LGHNA and CDR2 as YNFKEQ. The V and J ends lost 0 bases and 4 bases, in that order; junction bases with no gene match: 12. The CDR3 region is CASSQEVFGTGSTTEAFF. Here the CDR3 DNA reads TGTGCCAGCAGCCAAGAAGTTTTCGGGACAGGGTCGACCACTGAAGCTTTCTTT.

The chain has TRBV7-9 and TRBJ2-3; D is unresolved. V was shortened by 1 base and J by 4 bases, with 9 bases between the two germline ends. The V gene's germline CDR1 is SEHNR and CDR2 FQNEAQ (reference sequence). CDR3 length: 14 residues. For the CDR3, the DNA is TGTGCCAGCAGCTTAGGCTGGGCTGCAGATACGCAGTATTTT. It encodes CASSLGWAADTQYF. The full variable domain, completed using reference TRBV7-9 and TRBJ2-3, is DTGVSQNPRHKITKRGQNVTFRCDPISEHNRLYWYRQTLGQGPEFLTYFQNEAQLEKSRLLSDRFSAERPKGSFSTLEIQRTEQGDSAMYLCASSLGWAADTQYFGPGTRLTVL.

The chain carries TRBV4-2 and TRBJ1-5, with D hard to call. This CDR3 is 13 amino acids long. From germline, CDR1 is LGHNA and CDR2 YNFKEQ. V was pared by 9 bases and J by 0 bases, with 9 bases between. The CDR3 sequence: CASSGSSNQPQHF. Here the CDR3 DNA reads TGTGCCAGTAGTGGGAGTAGCAATCAGCCCCAGCATTTT.

The count of this clone is one. V gene TRBV29-1 combines with J gene TRBJ2-7; TRBD2 agrees at 8 bases. The V gene end was trimmed by 6 bases and the J gene end by 3 bases; junction bases not matched to a gene: 4. The CDR3 contains 12 residues. Per the germline V gene, CDR1 is SQVTM and CDR2 is ANQGSEA. The CDR3: CSVRTSGYEQYF. In DNA, the CDR3 is TGCAGCGTGCGAACTAGCGGCTACGAGCAGTACTTC.

By sample fraction, this clone is medium-sized. The rearrangement links TRBV11-3 to TRBJ1-1, with 7 bases lining up with TRBD1. Looked up from germline, CDR1 is SGHNT and CDR2 is YENEEA. Trimming cost V 5 bases and J 0 bases; bases outside gene matches: 6. CDR3 length equals 15 residues. CDR3 sequence: CASSGYRGMNTEAFF. The CDR3 DNA reads as TGTGCCAGCAGCGGGTACAGGGGCATGAACACTGAAGCTTTCTTT.

The chain uses TRBV5-1 and TRBJ2-3; maybe TRBD2 (5 bases). The CDR3 runs 14 residues. Germline lookup yields CDR1 SGHRS and CDR2 YFSETQ. V was cut by 2 bases and J by 3 bases, with 10 bases left in between. CDR3 residues: CASSFGVTTDTQYF. CDR3 in DNA: TGCGCCAGCAGCTTCGGGGTAACGACAGATACGCAGTATTTT.

This clone was seen just once. The chain carries TRBV5-1 and TRBJ1-2; D remains ambiguous. This CDR3 contains 12 residues. CDR1 SGHRS and CDR2 YFSETQ come from the germline V gene. V was cut by 0 bases and J by 5 bases, with 5 bases left in between. As DNA, the CDR3 is TGCGCCAGCAGCTTGGACAGTTATGGCTACACCTTC. This gives the protein CASSLDSYGYTF.

The J gene is TRBJ2-5, the V gene TRBV14; no reliable D call. This CDR3 region has 14 residues. Germline V gene data show CDR1 as SGHDN and CDR2 as FVKESK. Trimming removed 0 bases at V and 4 bases at J, with 9 bases between. The CDR3 spells CASSQDPAPETQYF. For the CDR3, the DNA is TGTGCCAGCAGCCAAGATCCAGCCCCAGAGACCCAGTACTTC. The complete variable domain, with remaining parts taken from reference TRBV14 and TRBJ2-5, reads EAGVTQFPSHSVIEKGQTVTLRCDPISGHDNLYWYRRVMGKEIKFLLHFVKESKQDESGMPNNRFLAERTGGTYSTLKVQPAELEDSGVYFCASSQDPAPETQYFGPGTRLLVL.

The genes are TRBV9 and TRBJ2-3, with D perhaps matching TRBD1 or TRBD2 (5 bases each). The CDR3 sequence is 16 residues long. Germline V gene sequence: CDR1 SGDLS, CDR2 YYNGEE. V shed 0 bases and J shed 2 bases, with 13 bases lying between them. The CDR3 nucleotides read TGTGCCAGCAGCGTAGCGAGGGGACCAAACACAGATACGCAGTATTTT. Translated, it gives CASSVARGPNTDTQYF.

The chain employs TRBV4-2 and TRBJ1-6; 10 bases are a match to TRBD1. The CDR3 is 16 amino acids. V was clipped by 3 bases and J by 6 bases; unmatched bases: 5. The germline CDR1 and CDR2 sequences are LGHNA and YNFKEQ. The CDR3 region is CASSQARTGGNSPLHF. The CDR3 coding sequence is TGTGCCAGCAGCCAGGCTCGGACAGGGGGTAATTCACCCCTCCACTTT.

The chain combines TRBV7-9 with TRBJ2-2; unclear D gene. Trimming cost V 5 bases and J 5 bases, with 9 bases left between them. The CDR3 consists of 13 residues. Germline V CDR1 and CDR2: SEHNR, FQNEAQ (reference sequence). CDR3: CASSLELTGELFF. The CDR3 nucleotides read TGTGCCAGCAGCCTCGAACTTACCGGGGAGCTGTTTTTT. The full variable domain, with the rest looked up from reference TRBV7-9 and TRBJ2-2, is DTGVSQNPRHKITKRGQNVTFRCDPISEHNRLYWYRQTLGQGPEFLTYFQNEAQLEKSRLLSDRFSAERPKGSFSTLEIQRTEQGDSAMYLCASSLELTGELFFGEGSRLTVL.

As regards this clone: This same CDR3 is encoded by further DNA sequences in the sample. J is TRBJ1-1 and V is TRBV20-1; no clear D gene. CDR3 length: 9 residues. The germline V and J ends were trimmed by 3 bases and 11 bases, with 7 bases remaining between them. Germline-derived CDR1 and CDR2 are DFQATT and SNEGSKA (reference sequence). The CDR3 reads CSARGPAFF. CDR3 DNA: TGCAGTGCTAGGGGTCCGGCTTTCTTT.

This clone was observed a single time. The CDR3 DNA sequence: TGTGCCAGCAGTGGGGGACAGTTTGAAGCTTTCTTT. Translated: CASSGGQFEAFF. The V gene is TRBV6-1, the J gene TRBJ1-1, with TRBD1 matching over 7 bases. Trimming took 4 bases from V and 7 from J; bases not matched to a gene: 3. This CDR3 region has 12 residues. The germline V gene has CDR1 MNHNS and CDR2 SASEGT.